This T cell receptor beta chain derives from a study of cytomegalovirus exposure and HLA in healthy donors. This clone was found a few times. Its target is not known. Study outcomes and limitations: Most TCR sequences were rare, but some public TCRs occurred in many donors. Investigators reported more than 150 TCR beta chains as tied to cytomegalovirus. TCR clusters originating in the first cohort tended to co-occur in the 120 validation repertoires, according to a later analysis.

The method was immunoSEQ multiplex PCR; TCRdb's version includes in-frame clones alone and lacks a portion of them. This sample has about 130,000 clones, with about 88% found just once. V dropped 11 bases and J dropped 1 base, with 26 bases sitting between them. Germline CDR1 and CDR2: LNHDA and SQIVND (reference sequence). The CDR3 covers 17 residues. The chain is built from TRBV19 and TRBJ1-1; no firm D call. The material sequenced was PBMCs. This TCR derives from a woman between 18 and 29 years old in good health and CMV-seropositive. The CDR3 region has the DNA TGTGCCGCAGTTGGGAGGCAGGCAGCCAATGGGAACACTGAAGCTTTCTTT. Its translation is CAAVGRQAANGNTEAFF.